This passage covers 9 T cell receptor beta chains from one sample sequenced in a study of OX40 agonist ivuxolimab in advanced cancers. The assay was immunoSEQ multiplex PCR, and TCRdb's table has in-frame clones only and misses some. Here the sample spans 52,000 or so clones, 94% being singletons. Material: CD4+ or CD8+ T cells sorted from blood, obtained in a trial of the OX40 agonist ivuxolimab. The receptors stem from an adult with an advanced solid tumor such as melanoma, head and neck, liver or kidney cancer.

The chain uses TRBV6-6 and TRBJ1-3; TRBD1 matches 9 bases. The V gene end was trimmed by 0 bases and the J gene end by 0 bases; junction bases not matched to a gene: 0. Germline CDR1 MNHNY, CDR2 SVGAGI (reference sequence). The CDR3 contains 16 residues. The CDR3 sequence is CASSYSTGGSGNTIYF. CDR3 nucleotides: TGTGCCAGCAGTTACTCGACAGGGGGCTCTGGAAACACCATATATTTT.

This chain joins TRBV4-1 and TRBJ2-1, with D uncertain. Germline-derived CDR1 and CDR2 are MGHRA and YSYEKL. This CDR3 region has 18 residues. V was pared by 1 base and J by 0 bases, with 16 bases between. CDR3 DNA sequence: TGCGCCAGCAGCCAAGCCCCGTGGTCCCAAAGCTCCTACAATGAGCAGTTCTTC. Translating it yields CASSQAPWSQSSYNEQFF.

The V and J genes are TRBV6-6 and TRBJ2-6; D ambiguous. This CDR3 has 16 residues. Trimming removed 6 bases at V and 1 base at J, with 13 bases between. Germline-derived CDR1 and CDR2 are MNHNY and SVGAGI (reference sequence). The CDR3 DNA reads TGTGCCAGCAGGTTCGGATTAGGGTCTGGGGCCAACGTCCTGACTTTC. Translating it yields CASRFGLGSGANVLTF.

This sequence joins TRBV6-6 and TRBJ2-7, with D possibly being TRBD1 or TRBD2 (5 bases each). The V end was cut by 6 bases, the J end by 3 bases, with 15 bases between. The CDR3 loop spans 14 amino acids. Germline V gene sequence: CDR1 MNHNY, CDR2 SVGAGI (reference sequence). The CDR3 DNA is TGTGCCAGCAGACTCCGGGACGCCCTCTACGAGCAGTACTTC. Translation gives CASRLRDALYEQYF.

The J gene is TRBJ2-7, the V gene TRBV6-1; D unresolved. The CDR3 has 13 amino acids. V was pared by 1 base and J by 7 bases, with 11 bases between. The germline CDR1 and CDR2 sequences are MNHNS and SASEGT. Written as DNA, the CDR3 is TGTGCCAGCAGTGAAGGACCGCTACAGGAGCAGTACTTC. Translating it yields CASSEGPLQEQYF.

The rearrangement links TRBV19 to TRBJ1-1; 8 nucleotides align to TRBD1. The CDR3 loop spans 16 amino acids. The junction had 9 bases not matched to a gene; V was cut back by 4 bases and J by 2 bases. Germline V lookup: CDR1 LNHDA, CDR2 SQIVND (reference sequence). The CDR3 DNA reads TGTGCCAGTAGTACGTTCGCTACAGGGGGTAACACTGAAGCTTTCTTT. As protein: CASSTFATGGNTEAFF.

The rearrangement joins TRBV6-5 to TRBJ2-3; 15 nucleotides match TRBD2. This CDR3 contains 15 residues. Germline V gene sequence: CDR1 MNHEY, CDR2 SVGAGI. V shed 4 bases, J shed 4 bases, and the junction held 0 bases outside the gene matches. CDR3 in DNA: TGTGCCAGCAGTTGGACTAGCGGGAGGGCAGATACGCAGTATTTT. Encoded protein: CASSWTSGRADTQYF.

The chain combines TRBV6-1 with TRBJ2-7; D call uncertain. Germline CDR1 is MNHNS and CDR2 is SASEGT. Trimming left V 1 base short and J 10 bases short, with 2 bases between. The CDR3 loop spans 9 amino acids. This chain's CDR3 is CASSEVQYF. In DNA form, the CDR3 reads TGTGCCAGCAGTGAAGTCCAGTACTTC.

A note on this clone: An end of the junction does not agree with germline; a read error may underlie this. The chain joins TRBV7-7 to TRBJ2-2; D might be TRBD2 (6 bases). CDR3 length equals 14 residues. From germline, CDR1 is SSHAT and CDR2 FNYEAQ (reference sequence). CDR3 coding DNA: TGTGCTAGCAGCTGGGGGGAAAACACCGGGGAGCTGTTTTTT. Translating gives CASSWGENTGELFF.